These 21 T cell receptor beta chains were all obtained from the same sample, sequenced in a study of response to subunit inactivated influenza vaccine. One entry per CDR3 protein results from TCRdb running MiXCR on the RT-PCR reads. The table records about 650,000 distinct CDR3 sequences, roughly 15% of them present only once. The starting material was PBMCs from blood, obtained roughly 2 weeks before vaccination. Every receptor here comes from a man between 50 and 59 years old who received an inactivated influenza vaccine.

The J gene is TRBJ2-5, the V gene TRBV28; the D is unclear. Germline assignment: CDR1 MDHEN and CDR2 SYDVKM. CDR3 length equals 14 residues. V shed 3 bases and J shed 5 bases, with 13 bases lying between them. The CDR3 sequence: CASSFVIHGETQYF. CDR3 coding DNA: TGTGCCAGCAGTTTTGTCATACATGGGGAGACCCAGTACTTC.

Many counts were recorded for this clonotype. The V gene is TRBV29-1, the J gene TRBJ2-5; D is unresolved. V was cut by 3 bases and J by 2 bases, with 4 bases left in between. Germline CDR1 is SQVTM and CDR2 is ANQGSEA. The CDR3 runs to 11 residues. DNA for the CDR3: TGCAGCGTTGACCTACAAGAGACCCAGTACTTC. This encodes CSVDLQETQYF.

The table lists this clonotype with a few counts. The chain combines TRBV11-2 with TRBJ2-2; D is possibly TRBD2 (6 bases). CDR3 length: 15 residues. The germline gives CDR1 SGHAT, CDR2 FQNNGV. Trimming removed 4 bases at V and 5 bases at J, with 14 bases between. CDR3 coding DNA: TGTGCCAGCAGCTCACTAACGGGACTGACCGGGGAGCTGTTTTTT. This translates into CASSSLTGLTGELFF.

This clonotype was seen more than once but under ten times. This chain links TRBV11-2 with TRBJ2-2; tentative D call: TRBD2 (6 bases). The germline gives CDR1 SGHAT, CDR2 FQNNGV. Trimming cost V 3 bases and J 6 bases, with 8 bases left between them. This CDR3 spans 13 amino acids. The CDR3 region is CASSFWGAGELFF. The CDR3 nucleotides are TGTGCCAGCAGCTTTTGGGGGGCCGGGGAGCTGTTTTTT.

This clonotype was seen many times. This rearrangement joins TRBV7-2 to TRBJ1-3; 7 positions agree with TRBD1. This CDR3 comprises 17 residues. The V gene's germline CDR1 is SGHTA and CDR2 FQGNSA. V lost 4 bases, J lost 0 bases, and 9 bases stayed unmatched. The CDR3 DNA follows: TGTGCCAGCAGCTCCTTTCCGGGACAGAGCTCTGGAAACACCATATATTTT. It encodes CASSSFPGQSSGNTIYF.

The rearrangement links TRBV29-1 to TRBJ2-7, with 10 positions matching TRBD2. Germline CDR1 and CDR2: SQVTM and ANQGSEA. Trimming cost V 6 bases and J 4 bases; bases outside gene matches: 12. The CDR3 covers 15 residues. The CDR3 protein is CSVVPFLAGEYEQYF. The CDR3 coding sequence is TGCAGCGTGGTTCCCTTTCTAGCGGGAGAGTACGAGCAGTACTTC.

The chain is built from TRBV28 and TRBJ2-5; tentatively, D is TRBD2 (6 bases). Looked up from germline, CDR1 is MDHEN and CDR2 is SYDVKM. Trimming took 3 bases from V and 7 from J, leaving 18 bases between them. The CDR3 has 15 amino acids. The chain's CDR3 is CASSFGGLPGVTQYF. The CDR3 DNA follows: TGTGCCAGCAGTTTTGGGGGACTCCCGGGCGTGACCCAGTACTTC.

This clonotype was observed many times. The chain links TRBV11-2 to TRBJ2-2; TRBD1 is a possible D gene (6 bases). Trimming removed 5 bases at V and 0 bases at J, with 10 bases between. In germline, CDR1 is SGHAT, CDR2 FQNNGV. CDR3 length equals 15 residues. This chain's CDR3 is CASSPGTSNTGELFF. The CDR3 coding sequence is TGTGCCAGCAGCCCCGGGACATCGAACACCGGGGAGCTGTTTTTT.

Only a few counts were recorded for this clonotype. J is TRBJ2-3 and V is TRBV7-2; D is unclear. The CDR3 covers 15 residues. V was pared by 1 base and J by 1 base, with 9 bases between. The germline V gene has CDR1 SGHTA and CDR2 FQGNSA. In DNA, the CDR3 is TGTGCCAGCAGCTTAGGCTGGGCTGGCACAGATACGCAGTATTTT. Encoded protein: CASSLGWAGTDTQYF.

In its sample, this clonotype was seen many times. The gene calls are TRBV29-1 and TRBJ2-3; D unclear. The length of the CDR3 is 12 residues. V shed 4 bases and J shed 6 bases, with 11 bases lying between them. Per the germline V gene, CDR1 is SQVTM and CDR2 is ANQGSEA. CDR3 nucleotide sequence: TGCAGCGTTGCGGTTTCTCGTGATACGCAGTATTTT. Its translation: CSVAVSRDTQYF.

The CDR3 protein is CASSSGTGRGYQETQYF. CDR3 in DNA: TGTGCCAGCAGCTCTGGGACAGGGAGGGGGTACCAAGAGACCCAGTACTTC. The chain links TRBV11-1 to TRBJ2-5; 9 bases are shared with TRBD1. V lost 4 bases to trimming and J lost 0 bases; unmatched junction nucleotides: 9. Per the germline V gene, CDR1 is SGHAT and CDR2 is FQDESV (reference sequence). The CDR3 covers 17 residues.

A few counts support this clonotype. The chain combines TRBV15 with TRBJ2-5, with D possibly matching TRBD1 (6 bases). The CDR3 totals 14 residues. The V end lost 0 bases, the J end lost 7 bases, and 12 bases lay between the germline ends. Germline CDR1 reads LNHNV; CDR2 reads YYDKDF (reference sequence). The CDR3 sequence is CATSRDQGRLTQYF. The CDR3 nucleotides are TGTGCCACCAGCAGAGACCAGGGGCGACTGACCCAGTACTTC.

J is TRBJ2-1 and V is TRBV10-3; D uncertain. Germline-derived CDR1 and CDR2 are ENHRY and SYGVKD. The CDR3 runs to 15 residues. V was shortened by 3 bases and J by 7 bases, with 16 bases between the two germline ends. This CDR3 reads CAISDNPVNGNEQFF. The CDR3 nucleotides read TGTGCCATCAGTGATAATCCAGTTAATGGGAATGAGCAGTTCTTC.

The CDR3: CASSPPGPLRETQYF. The CDR3 DNA is TGTGCCAGCAGTCCACCGGGGCCGCTTAGAGAGACCCAGTACTTC. The chain has TRBV28 and TRBJ2-5; D tentatively fits TRBD1 or TRBD2 (5 bases each). V lost 5 bases, J lost 4 bases, and 17 bases lay in between. Germline assignment: CDR1 MDHEN and CDR2 SYDVKM. The CDR3 has 15 residues.

In its sample, this clonotype was seen a few times. The V gene is TRBV25-1, the J gene TRBJ1-2; D is undetermined. This CDR3 has 11 amino acids. The germline V gene encodes CDR1 MGHDK and CDR2 SYGVNS. V was trimmed by 6 bases and J by 13 bases, leaving 15 bases between them. CDR3 sequence: CASSVLWEFTF. CDR3 DNA sequence: TGTGCCAGCAGCGTACTATGGGAGTTCACCTTC.

This chain connects TRBV20-1 to TRBJ2-7; D remains unclear. CDR3 length: 12 residues. Germline values: CDR1 DFQATT, CDR2 SNEGSKA (reference sequence). The CDR3 DNA sequence: TGCATGGTTCAGAGAGCCCCCGACGAGCAGTACTTC. Translation: CMVQRAPDEQYF.

Only a few counts were recorded for this clonotype. V is TRBV24-1 and J is TRBJ1-1, with 12 nucleotides matching TRBD1. The CDR3 has 14 residues. V trimming: 10 bases; J trimming: 7 bases; junction bases outside the gene matches: 9. CDR1 KGHDR and CDR2 SFDVKD come from the germline V gene. CDR3 in amino acids: CATMAGTGGGEAFF. In DNA, the CDR3 is TGTGCCACTATGGCCGGGACAGGGGGCGGTGAAGCTTTCTTT.

The V and J genes are TRBV6-1 and TRBJ2-3, with 8 bases identical to TRBD2. The V and J ends lost 6 bases and 4 bases, in that order; junction bases with no gene match: 9. This CDR3 has 15 residues. Per the germline V gene, CDR1 is MNHNS and CDR2 is SASEGT. The CDR3 DNA is TGTGCCAGCAGGTCAAGCGGGAGTCGCTCAGATACGCAGTATTTT. This encodes CASRSSGSRSDTQYF.

In its sample, this clonotype was seen many times. V and J are TRBV7-2 and TRBJ2-3, with TRBD2 as a possible D gene (6 bases). Germline V gives CDR1 SGHTA, CDR2 FQGNSA. The V end lost 3 bases, the J end lost 0 bases, and 10 bases lay between the germline ends. The CDR3 has 15 residues. This CDR3 reads CASSLGLPSTDTQYF. The CDR3 DNA reads as TGTGCCAGCAGCTTGGGACTCCCTAGCACAGATACGCAGTATTTT.

This clonotype has just a few counts. The chain combines TRBV10-3 with TRBJ2-7; TRBD2 might be the D (6 bases). Germline V lookup: CDR1 ENHRY, CDR2 SYGVKD. V was clipped by 4 bases and J by 6 bases, with 13 bases between them. CDR3 length: 13 residues. The chain's CDR3 is CAISGGEVSEQYF. CDR3 nucleotides: TGTGCCATCAGTGGAGGGGAGGTGAGCGAGCAGTACTTC.

This clonotype appeared a few times. The chain recombines TRBV27 with TRBJ1-1; 10 positions match TRBD1. Germline trimming cut 8 bases from V and 4 bases from J; bases unmatched to any gene: 10. The CDR3 is 15 residues long. Germline loops: CDR1 MNHEY, CDR2 SMNVEV (reference sequence). CDR3 amino acids: CASHGRTGGITEAFF. The CDR3 DNA follows: TGTGCCAGCCACGGAAGGACAGGGGGGATCACTGAAGCTTTCTTT.